This TCR beta chain was captured by sequencing in a study of beta chain features in type 1 diabetes. Every isolated RNA sample was fully reverse transcribed, so sequencing captured expressed TCRB transcripts. Generated by immunoSEQ multiplex PCR, the TCRdb table keeps only in-frame clones and is missing some. The sample carries around 70,000 clones, almost 50% recorded once. Markers CD45RO/CCR7/CD25/CD127/CD95/CD27 served to sort CD4+ naive, central memory, regulatory and stem cell-like memory cells. Sorted populations all had greater than 95% purity. In regard to this clone: The target antigen is unknown.

Findings and limits, study-wide: TCRB CDR3 length was moderately but significantly reduced in all four CD4+ subsets of Type 1 diabetes patients. More deletions and fewer insertions at VDJ junctions were seen in type 1 diabetes patients.

This receptor was taken from a man younger than 40 with type 1 diabetes. Sequenced input: central memory CD4+ T cells from blood.

In DNA, the CDR3 is TGTGCCAGTAGCACACAGGGGGATCAGCCCCAGCATTTT. As protein: CASSTQGDQPQHF. This chain connects TRBV19 to TRBJ1-5; 8 bases fit TRBD1. Per germline, CDR1 LNHDA and CDR2 SQIVND (reference sequence). V lost 6 bases and J lost 5; bases outside the gene matches: 3. The CDR3 runs to 13 residues. Together with reference TRBV19 and TRBJ1-5, the CDR3 gives the full variable domain: DGGITQSPKYLFRKEGQNVTLSCEQNLNHDAMYWYRQDPGQGLRLIYYSQIVNDFQKGDIAEGYSVSREKKESFPLTVTSAQKNPTAFYLCASSTQGDQPQHFGDGTRLSIL.